This T cell receptor (beta chain) is from a study of T cells in localized non-small cell lung cancer. Findings and limits, study-wide: Only one tumor region was sequenced, so heterogeneity remains possible. Uninvolved adjacent lung had more T cell clonality than any other tissue, topping tumor.

The method was immunoSEQ multiplex PCR; TCRdb's version includes in-frame clones alone and lacks a portion of them. The data show around 15,000 clones, nearly 90% seen once. Note on this clone: Antigen unknown.

The V end was cut by 3 bases, the J end by 3 bases, with 15 bases between. This CDR3 has 15 residues. Looked up from germline, CDR1 is LNHDA and CDR2 is SQIVND (reference sequence). This sequence was found in a woman aged 40-75 years with stage III lung adenocarcinoma. J is TRBJ2-7 and V is TRBV19; weak D call: TRBD2 (6 bases). This specimen was peripheral blood mononuclear cells, taken before any cancer treatment. The CDR3 here is CASSIELAALYEQYF. The DNA for the CDR3 is TGTGCCAGTAGTATTGAACTAGCCGCCCTCTACGAGCAGTACTTC.